The source of this TCR beta chain is a study of cytomegalovirus exposure and HLA in healthy donors. Study overall: Earlier, approximately 190 million T cells were analyzed, and about 100 million unique TCR beta sequences were found among them. Study results and caveats: 150 or so TCR beta chains were listed as cytomegalovirus-associated. A missense DCLRE1C variant was associated with V- and J-gene trimming of TCR beta chains in a later analysis, and an independent cohort replicated the association. Because they were indistinguishable, some V segments, including TRBV6-2 and TRBV6-3, were excluded.

The ends lost 1 base at V and 6 bases at J; junction bases unmatched: 17. Germline V CDR1 and CDR2: SGDLS, YYNGEE. CDR3 length: 19 residues. The study ran its PCR with 60 Vbeta and 13 Jbeta primers. Repertoires were generated with immunoSEQ multiplex PCR, while TCRdb's copy carries only in-frame clones and drops some. This table has roughly 130,000 clones, roughly 78% appearing once. On this clone itself: As yet, its antigen is unknown.

This TCR came from a male donor in good health and CMV-seronegative. The sequenced material came from PBMCs. This chain connects TRBV9 to TRBJ2-2, with 8 bases fitting TRBD2. The CDR3 sequence: CASSVKLGTGGGLAGELFF. For the CDR3, the DNA is TGTGCCAGCAGCGTAAAGCTGGGTACGGGAGGGGGGCTTGCCGGGGAGCTGTTTTTT. Full variable domain (rest looked up from reference TRBV9 and TRBJ2-2): DSGVTQTPKHLITATGQRVTLRCSPRSGDLSVYWYQQSLDQGLQFLIQYYNGEERAKGNILERFSAQQFPDLHSELNLSSLELGDSALYFCASSVKLGTGGGLAGELFFGEGSRLTVL.